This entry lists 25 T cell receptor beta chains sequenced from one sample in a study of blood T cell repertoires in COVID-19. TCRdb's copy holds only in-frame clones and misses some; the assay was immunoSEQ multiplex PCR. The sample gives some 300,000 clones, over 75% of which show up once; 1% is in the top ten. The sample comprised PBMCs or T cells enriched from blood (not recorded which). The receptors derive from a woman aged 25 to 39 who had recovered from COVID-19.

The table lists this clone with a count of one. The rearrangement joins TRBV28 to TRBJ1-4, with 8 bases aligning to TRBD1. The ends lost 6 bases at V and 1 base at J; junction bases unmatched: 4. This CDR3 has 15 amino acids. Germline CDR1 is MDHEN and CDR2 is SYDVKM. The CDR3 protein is CASSRQGKTNEKLFF. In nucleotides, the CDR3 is TGTGCCAGCAGCAGACAGGGGAAAACTAATGAAAAACTGTTTTTT.

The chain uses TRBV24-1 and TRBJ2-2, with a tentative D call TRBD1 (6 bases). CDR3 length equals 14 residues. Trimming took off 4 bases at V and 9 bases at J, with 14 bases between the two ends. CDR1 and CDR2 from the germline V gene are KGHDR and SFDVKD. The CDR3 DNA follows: TGTGCCACCAGTGAAGATACAGGGAGTCGGGAGCTGTTTTTT. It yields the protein CATSEDTGSRELFF.

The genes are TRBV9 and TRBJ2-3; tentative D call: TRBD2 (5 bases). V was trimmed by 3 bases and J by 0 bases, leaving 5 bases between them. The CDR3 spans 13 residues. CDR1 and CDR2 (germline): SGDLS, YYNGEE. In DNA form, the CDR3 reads TGTGCCAGCAGCGGGACTAGCACAGATACGCAGTATTTT. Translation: CASSGTSTDTQYF. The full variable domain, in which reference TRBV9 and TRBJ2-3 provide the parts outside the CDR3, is DSGVTQTPKHLITATGQRVTLRCSPRSGDLSVYWYQQSLDQGLQFLIQYYNGEERAKGNILERFSAQQFPDLHSELNLSSLELGDSALYFCASSGTSTDTQYFGPGTRLTVL.

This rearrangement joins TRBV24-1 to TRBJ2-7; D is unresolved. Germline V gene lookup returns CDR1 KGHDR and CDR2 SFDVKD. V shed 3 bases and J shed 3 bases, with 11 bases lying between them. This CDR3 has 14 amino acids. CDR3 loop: CATSDAYKIYEQYF. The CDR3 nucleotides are TGTGCCACCAGTGATGCCTATAAAATCTACGAGCAGTACTTC.

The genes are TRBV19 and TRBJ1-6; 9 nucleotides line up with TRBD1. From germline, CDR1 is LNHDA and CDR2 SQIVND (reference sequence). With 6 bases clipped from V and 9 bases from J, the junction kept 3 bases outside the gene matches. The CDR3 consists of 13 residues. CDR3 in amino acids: CASSTGGGSPLHF. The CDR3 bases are TGTGCCAGTAGCACAGGGGGCGGTTCACCCCTCCACTTT.

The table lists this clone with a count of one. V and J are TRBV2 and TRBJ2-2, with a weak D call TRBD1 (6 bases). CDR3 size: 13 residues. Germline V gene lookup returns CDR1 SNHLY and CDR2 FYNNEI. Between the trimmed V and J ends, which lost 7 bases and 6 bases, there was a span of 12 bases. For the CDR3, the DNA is TGTGCCAGCAAAAAGGGACAAGCCGGGGAGCTGTTTTTT. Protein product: CASKKGQAGELFF.

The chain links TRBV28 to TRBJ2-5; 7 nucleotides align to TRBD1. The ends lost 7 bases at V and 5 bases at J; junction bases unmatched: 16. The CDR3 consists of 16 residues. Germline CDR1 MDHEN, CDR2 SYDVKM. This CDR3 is CASKGDVGGLPETQYF. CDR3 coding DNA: TGTGCCAGCAAGGGGGATGTAGGGGGCCTTCCGGAGACCCAGTACTTC.

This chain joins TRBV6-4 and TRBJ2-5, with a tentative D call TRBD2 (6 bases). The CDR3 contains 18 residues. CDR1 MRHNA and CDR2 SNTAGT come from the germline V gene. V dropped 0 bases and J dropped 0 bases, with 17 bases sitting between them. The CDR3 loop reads CASSDSRWGERDQETQYF. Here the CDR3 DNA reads TGTGCCAGCAGTGACTCTCGTTGGGGGGAACGGGACCAAGAGACCCAGTACTTC.

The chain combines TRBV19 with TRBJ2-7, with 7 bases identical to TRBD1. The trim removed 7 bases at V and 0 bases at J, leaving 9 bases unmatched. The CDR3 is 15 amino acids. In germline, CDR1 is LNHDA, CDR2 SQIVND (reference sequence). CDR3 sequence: CASNPTGHTSYEQYF. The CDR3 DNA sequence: TGTGCCAGTAACCCGACAGGGCATACCTCCTACGAGCAGTACTTC.

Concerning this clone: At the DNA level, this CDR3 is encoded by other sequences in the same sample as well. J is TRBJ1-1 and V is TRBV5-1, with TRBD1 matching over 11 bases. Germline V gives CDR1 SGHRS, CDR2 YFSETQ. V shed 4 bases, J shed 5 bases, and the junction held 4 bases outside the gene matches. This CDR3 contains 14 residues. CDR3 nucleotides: TGCGCCAGCAGCCCGGGACAGGGGGGAACTGAAGCTTTCTTT. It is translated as CASSPGQGGTEAFF.

Written as DNA, the CDR3 is TGTGCCAGCAGCCTAGGGACAGATGAAAAACTGTTTTTT. It is translated as CASSLGTDEKLFF. The chain joins TRBV4-2 to TRBJ1-4, with 7 bases matching TRBD1. This CDR3 contains 13 residues. Germline CDR1 is LGHNA and CDR2 is YNFKEQ. J gave up 6 bases and V 4 bases, and 2 bases lay outside the gene matches.

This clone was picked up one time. The CDR3 region has the DNA TGTGCCAGCAGTTCCCACCGAGGGGGCAATCGGTATGGCTACACCTTC. It translates to CASSSHRGGNRYGYTF. The chain uses TRBV13 and TRBJ1-2; 7 positions agree with TRBD1. The CDR3 loop spans 16 amino acids. The trim removed 6 bases at V and 5 bases at J, leaving 15 bases unmatched. Looked up from germline, CDR1 is PRHDT and CDR2 is FYEKMQ (reference sequence). Drawing the rest from reference TRBV13 and TRBJ1-2, the complete variable domain is AAGVIQSPRHLIKEKRETATLKCYPIPRHDTVYWYQQGPGQDPQFLISFYEKMQSDKGSIPDRFSAQQFSDYHSELNMSSLELGDSALYFCASSSHRGGNRYGYTFGSGTRLTVV.

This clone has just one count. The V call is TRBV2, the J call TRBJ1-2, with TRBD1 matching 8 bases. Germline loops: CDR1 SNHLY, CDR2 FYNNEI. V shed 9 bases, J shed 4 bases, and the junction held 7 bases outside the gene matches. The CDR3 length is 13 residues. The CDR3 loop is CARKGQGLYGYTF. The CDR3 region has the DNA TGTGCCAGGAAAGGACAGGGTCTCTATGGCTACACCTTC.

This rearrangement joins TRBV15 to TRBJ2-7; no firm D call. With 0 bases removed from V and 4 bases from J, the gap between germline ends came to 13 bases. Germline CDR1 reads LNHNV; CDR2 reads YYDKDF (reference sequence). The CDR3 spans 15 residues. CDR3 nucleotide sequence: TGTGCCACCAGCAGAGAGGCAGGAACCCTTTACGAGCAGTACTTC. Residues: CATSREAGTLYEQYF. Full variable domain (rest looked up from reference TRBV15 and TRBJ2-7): DAMVIQNPRYQVTQFGKPVTLSCSQTLNHNVMYWYQQKSSQAPKLLFHYYDKDFNNEADTPDNFQSRRPNTSFCFLDIRSPGLGDTAMYLCATSREAGTLYEQYFGPGTRLTVT.

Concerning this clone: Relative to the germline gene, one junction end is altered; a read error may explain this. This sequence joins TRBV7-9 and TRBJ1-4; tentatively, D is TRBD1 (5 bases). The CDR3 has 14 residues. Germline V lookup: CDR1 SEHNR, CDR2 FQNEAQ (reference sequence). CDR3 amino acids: CASSVRTTNEKLFF. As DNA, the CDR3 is TGTGCCAGCAGCGTACGGACAACGAATGAAAAACTGTTTTTT.

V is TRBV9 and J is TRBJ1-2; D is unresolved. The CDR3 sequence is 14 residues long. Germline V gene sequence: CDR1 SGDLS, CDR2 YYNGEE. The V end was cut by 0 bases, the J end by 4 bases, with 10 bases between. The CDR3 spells CASSVATAGYGYTF. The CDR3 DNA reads TGTGCCAGCAGCGTAGCTACGGCGGGCTATGGCTACACCTTC.

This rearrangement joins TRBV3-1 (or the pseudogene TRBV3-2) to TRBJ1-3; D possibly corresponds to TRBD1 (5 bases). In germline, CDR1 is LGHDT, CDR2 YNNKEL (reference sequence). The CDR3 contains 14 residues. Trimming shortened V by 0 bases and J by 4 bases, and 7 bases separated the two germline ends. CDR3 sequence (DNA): TGTGCCAGCAGCCAAGATGACAGCGGAAACACCATATATTTT. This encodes CASSQDDSGNTIYF.

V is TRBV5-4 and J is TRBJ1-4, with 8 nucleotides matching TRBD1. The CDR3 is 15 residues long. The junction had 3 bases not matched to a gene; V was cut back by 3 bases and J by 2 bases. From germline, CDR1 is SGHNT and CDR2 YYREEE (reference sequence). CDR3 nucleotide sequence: TGTGCCAGCAGCTCACAGGGGGACACTAATGAAAAACTGTTTTTT. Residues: CASSSQGDTNEKLFF.

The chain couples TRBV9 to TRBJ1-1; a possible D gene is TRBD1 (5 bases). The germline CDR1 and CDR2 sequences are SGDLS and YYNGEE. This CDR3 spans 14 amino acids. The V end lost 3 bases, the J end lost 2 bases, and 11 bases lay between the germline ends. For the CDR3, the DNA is TGTGCCAGCAGCGGATCGCAGGGTAACACTGAAGCTTTCTTT. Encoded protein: CASSGSQGNTEAFF.

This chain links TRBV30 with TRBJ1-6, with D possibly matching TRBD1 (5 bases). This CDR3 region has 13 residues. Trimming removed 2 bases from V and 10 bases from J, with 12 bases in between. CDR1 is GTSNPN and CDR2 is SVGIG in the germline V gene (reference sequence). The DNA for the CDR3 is TGTGCCTGGAGTTACAACAGGTTGTCACCCCTCCACTTT. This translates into CAWSYNRLSPLHF.

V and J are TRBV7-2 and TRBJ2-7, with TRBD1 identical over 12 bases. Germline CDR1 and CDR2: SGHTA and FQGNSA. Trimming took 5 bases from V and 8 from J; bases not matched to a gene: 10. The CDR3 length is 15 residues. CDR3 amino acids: CASSEWDRGRAQQYF. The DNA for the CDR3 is TGTGCCAGCAGCGAATGGGACAGGGGGCGCGCGCAGCAGTACTTC.

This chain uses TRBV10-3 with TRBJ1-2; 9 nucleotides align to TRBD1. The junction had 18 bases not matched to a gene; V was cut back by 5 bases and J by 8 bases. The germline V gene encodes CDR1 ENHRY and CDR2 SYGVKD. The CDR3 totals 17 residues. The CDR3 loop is CAISPTGPRQGVGGYTF. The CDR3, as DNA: TGTGCCATCAGTCCCACCGGACCTAGACAGGGGGTCGGGGGCTACACCTTC.

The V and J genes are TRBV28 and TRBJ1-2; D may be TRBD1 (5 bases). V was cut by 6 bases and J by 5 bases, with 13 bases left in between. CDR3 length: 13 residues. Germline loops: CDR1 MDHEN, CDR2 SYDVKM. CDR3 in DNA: TGTGCCAGCAGGGCGGGGCACCAGTATGGCTACACCTTC. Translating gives CASRAGHQYGYTF.

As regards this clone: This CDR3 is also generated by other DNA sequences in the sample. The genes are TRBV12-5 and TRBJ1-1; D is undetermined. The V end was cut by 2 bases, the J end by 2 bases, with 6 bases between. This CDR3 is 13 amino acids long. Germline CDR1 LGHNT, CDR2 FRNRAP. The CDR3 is CASGLSFNTEAFF. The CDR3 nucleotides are TGTGCTAGTGGTTTGTCTTTTAACACTGAAGCTTTCTTT.

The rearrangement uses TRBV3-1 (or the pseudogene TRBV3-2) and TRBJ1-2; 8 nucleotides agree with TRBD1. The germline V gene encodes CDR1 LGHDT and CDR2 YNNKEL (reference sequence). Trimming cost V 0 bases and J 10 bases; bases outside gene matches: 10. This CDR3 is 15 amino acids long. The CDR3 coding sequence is TGTGCCAGCAGCCAAGATTTTGGACAGGGCGATGACTACACCTTC. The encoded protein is CASSQDFGQGDDYTF.